These T cell receptor beta chains were read from a single sample in a study of T cells in Graves' hyperthyroidism and ophthalmopathy. MiXCR was run by TCRdb on the multiplex PCR reads, yielding one entry per CDR3 protein. The table has a few hundred thousand distinct CDR3 sequences, roughly 13% seen once. Input material: blood. These TCRs come from a woman in her thirties or forties with Graves' ophthalmopathy. CDR3s include the opening cysteine and the closing phenylalanine or tryptophan. The D gene is left open where the match is weak. Not all rows give a size; the values are once, few, many and, for expanded clones, a class.

abundance	j_gene	d_gene	v_gene	CDR3nt	CDR3aa
.	TRBJ2-1	TRBD1	TRBV4-1	TGCGCCAGCAGCCAAGACTCGAACCGGGGGACAGGGTTATATGAGCAGTTCTTC	CASSQDSNRGTGLYEQFF
few	TRBJ1-3	TRBD1	TRBV7-9	TGTGCCAGCAGCCCGACAGGGGGAATCTCTGGAAACACCATATATTTT	CASSPTGGISGNTIYF
.	TRBJ1-5	.	TRBV19	TGTGCCAGTAGTATTCGGGCGGGGAGAGGACAGCCCCAGCATTTT	CASSIRAGRGQPQHF
many	TRBJ1-2	TRBD1	TRBV27	TGTGCCAGCAGTTTAAGGACAGGGGGCGATGGCTACACCTTC	CASSLRTGGDGYTF
.	TRBJ1-6	.	TRBV18	TGTGCCAGCTCACCATCGAAACAGGGCAGTTCACCCCTCCACTTT	CASSPSKQGSSPLHF
many	TRBJ2-7	TRBD1	TRBV10-3	TGTGCCATCAGTAGACAGGGCCCTGCCTACGAGCAGTACTTC	CAISRQGPAYEQYF
many	TRBJ1-5	.	TRBV15	TGTGCCACCAGCAGGGGTTCTAGACTGCCTAGCAATCAGCCCCAGCATTTT	CATSRGSRLPSNQPQHF
many	TRBJ1-2	TRBD1	TRBV10-3	TGTGCCATCAGTGACCAGACAGGGAGCGGCTACACCTTC	CAISDQTGSGYTF
many	TRBJ2-7	.	TRBV27	TGTGCCAGCAGTTACAGTTTCCACTCCTACGAGCAGTACTTC	CASSYSFHSYEQYF
many	TRBJ1-6	.	TRBV11-2	TGTGCCAGCAGCTTAGATAAGGTGGACTCCTATAATTCACCCCTCCACTTT	CASSLDKVDSYNSPLHF
many	TRBJ1-1	.	TRBV2	TGTGCCAGCAGTCCGGACAGAAGGACTGAAGCTTTCTTT	CASSPDRRTEAFF
.	TRBJ1-5	TRBD1	TRBV28	TGTGCCAGCTGGTGGGCAGGGGGCGATCAGCCCCAGCATTTT	CASWWAGGDQPQHF
many	TRBJ1-2	.	TRBV14	TGTGCCAGCAGCCAAGGGGACGGGTATGGCTACACCTTC	CASSQGDGYGYTF
many	TRBJ2-1	.	TRBV2	TGTGCCAGCAGTGAAGAAAGGGTAGCGAGAGGCTACAATGAGCAGTTCTTC	CASSEERVARGYNEQFF
few	TRBJ1-2	.	TRBV4-2	TGTGCCAGCAGCCAAGATAGGCAGGGGATTGGTGGCTACACCTTC	CASSQDRQGIGGYTF
many	TRBJ2-5	.	TRBV10-3	TGTGCCATCAGTGAGTCTACCGGCACGCGGGAGACCCAGTACTTC	CAISESTGTRETQYF
.	TRBJ1-4	TRBD1	TRBV2	TGTGCCAGCAGTGAGGGGACAGGGGTTTACACGAATGAAAAACTGTTTTTT	CASSEGTGVYTNEKLFF
.	TRBJ2-5	.	TRBV20-1	TGCAGTGCTACGACGGGAGAGACCCAGTACTTC	CSATTGETQYF
few	TRBJ1-1	.	TRBV5-6	TGTGCCAGCAGCTTTGGTTACGGCAGTTACACTGAAGCTTTCTTT	CASSFGYGSYTEAFF
many	TRBJ1-2	.	TRBV28	TGTGCCAGCAGTCCTCAGGGACTTTTAGCATATGGCTACACCTTC	CASSPQGLLAYGYTF
few	TRBJ2-1	TRBD2	TRBV6-1	TGTGCCAGCAGCAGGACTAGCGGAGCCTACAATGAGCAGTTCTTC	CASSRTSGAYNEQFF
many	TRBJ2-5	TRBD1	TRBV19	TGTGCCAGTTCTCTGGACAGGGTGGGCGGTATGAATACAGAGACCCAGTACTTC	CASSLDRVGGMNTETQYF
.	TRBJ1-1	.	TRBV18	TGTGCCAGCTCACCACGCCCGGGCACTGAAGCTTTCTTT	CASSPRPGTEAFF
many	TRBJ2-7	TRBD2	TRBV28	TGTGCCAGCAGTTCTTTCCGGAGAGCGGGAAGCCTCGCCGAGCAGTACTTC	CASSSFRRAGSLAEQYF
many	TRBJ2-3	.	TRBV7-2	TGTGCCAGCAGCCCCGGGTGGGCCACAGATACGCAGTATTTT	CASSPGWATDTQYF
many	TRBJ2-7	.	TRBV2	TGTGCCAGCAGACTCGTGGCCGGCGAGCAGTACTTC	CASRLVAGEQYF
many	TRBJ2-2	.	TRBV28	TGTGCCAGCAGGGCGTGGACCGGGGAGCTGTTTTTT	CASRAWTGELFF
few	TRBJ2-3	.	TRBV18	TGTGCCAGCTCCCTCGAAGTCACTTTCAAGGATACGCAGTATTTT	CASSLEVTFKDTQYF
few	TRBJ2-3	TRBD2	TRBV11-3	TGTGCCAGCAGCTTAGGGGCGGGGGGCCAAGATACGCAGTATTTT	CASSLGAGGQDTQYF
many	TRBJ2-3	.	TRBV24-1	TGTGCCACCAGTGATTCCACCCTCGCAGGGTCGACAGATACGCAGTATTTT	CATSDSTLAGSTDTQYF
many	TRBJ2-7	.	TRBV29-1	TGCAGCGTTGAAAGAACCCGGGGTCCTTCCTACGAGCAGTACTTC	CSVERTRGPSYEQYF
few	TRBJ1-4	.	TRBV28	TGTGCCAGCAGTTTATTTGGGGGCACTAATGAAAAACTGTTTTTT	CASSLFGGTNEKLFF
.	TRBJ2-7	TRBD2	TRBV3-1	TGTGCCAGCAGCCAAGATGGGACTAGCTCCTACGAGCAGTACTTC	CASSQDGTSSYEQYF
many	TRBJ2-1	.	TRBV12-3/TRBV12-4	TGTGCCAGCAGTTCATACAGGGGTCTGGGAGGAAATGAGCAGTTCTTC	CASSSYRGLGGNEQFF
few	TRBJ1-2	TRBD1	TRBV20-1	TGCAGTGCCCCCCCCGGGACAGACTATGGCTACACCTTC	CSAPPGTDYGYTF
many	TRBJ2-5	.	TRBV28	TGTGCCAGCAGTTACCCACAATACGGGGAGACCCAGTACTTC	CASSYPQYGETQYF
.	TRBJ1-2	.	TRBV28	TGTGCCAGCAGTCCATGGGGAGGGACAAACTATGGCTACACCTTC	CASSPWGGTNYGYTF
many	TRBJ2-1	TRBD1	TRBV5-1	TGCGCCAGCAGCTTGGGACAGGGGGGACCTTCCTCCTACAATGAGCAGTTCTTC	CASSLGQGGPSSYNEQFF
many	TRBJ2-3	TRBD2	TRBV20-1	TGCAGTGCTAGACCCGGGACTAGTTGGGGGGATGATACGCAGTATTTT	CSARPGTSWGDDTQYF
.	TRBJ2-5	.	TRBV6-1	TGTGCCAGCATGGGTCTCCAAGAGACCCAGTACTTC	CASMGLQETQYF
many	TRBJ2-3	.	TRBV5-6	TGTGCCAGCAGCGGCTGGAGGTCGGGCACAGATACGCAGTATTTT	CASSGWRSGTDTQYF
.	TRBJ2-3	.	TRBV20-1	TGCAGTGCTTGCACATGGGCTCCTAAAGATACGCAGTATTTT	CSACTWAPKDTQYF